This T cell receptor beta chain appears in the sequencing data of a study of CD8+CD57+ T cells in acquired aplastic anemia. Across the whole study: The sorted CD4+ and CD8+ cells yielded an average around 3.2 ug of DNA. Study results and caveats: Found in both controls and patients were approximately 31 CD8+ CDR3 sequences.

TCR beta VDJ and CDR3 profiles were obtained from a genomic DNA template. TCRdb independently ran MiXCR on the reads; one entry per CDR3 protein. The profile covers fewer than 250,000 distinct CDR3 sequences, with about 44% appearing a single time and roughly 8% taken by the ten largest. Individuals selected for sequencing had exhibited CD8+CD57+ cell expansion on flow cytometry. As to this clonotype: What it binds is unknown.

Looked up from germline, CDR1 is SEHNR and CDR2 is FQNEAQ (reference sequence). V was trimmed by 5 bases and J by 4 bases, leaving 26 bases between them. This CDR3 region has 18 residues. The TCR was taken from a human donor with aplastic anemia. The chain couples TRBV7-9 to TRBJ1-2; no reliable D call. Sequencing input: sorted CD4+, CD8+, or CD8+CD57+ T cells (not recorded which) from PBMCs. The DNA of the CDR3 is TGTGCCAGCAGCCCCCTCCTTGTTGAGCGGGGAGCCTCCTATGGCTACACCTTC. It encodes CASSPLLVERGASYGYTF.